The rows below give T cell receptor beta chains drawn from one sample of a study of cytomegalovirus exposure and HLA in healthy donors. Libraries were prepared by immunoSEQ multiplex PCR; TCRdb keeps only in-frame clonotypes and omits some of them. The table includes about 150,000 clones, around 78% detected once. The sequencing sample was made of PBMCs. Receptor source: a man in his forties in good health and CMV-seronegative. Each CDR3 is given with its conserved first and last residue. Fields, in order: CDR3 protein, CDR3 DNA, D gene, J gene, clone size, V gene. D genes are given only for firm matches. The size of a clone is reported for some rows only, either as once, few or many, or as a class for expanded clones.

cdr3_aa: CSVGIQGAYGYTF
cdr3_nt: TGCAGCGTTGGAATACAGGGTGCCTATGGCTACACCTTC
d_call: NA
j_call: TRBJ1-2
clone_size: NA
v_call: TRBV29-1

cdr3_aa: CASSITVTGGPSSYNEQFF
cdr3_nt: TGTGCCAGTAGTATAACGGTCACGGGAGGACCGAGCTCCTACAATGAGCAGTTCTTC
d_call: TRBD2
j_call: TRBJ2-1
clone_size: NA
v_call: TRBV19

cdr3_aa: CASSSTRDSETQYF
cdr3_nt: TGTGCCAGTAGTTCTACACGGGACTCGGAGACCCAGTACTTC
d_call: NA
j_call: TRBJ2-5
clone_size: NA
v_call: TRBV19

cdr3_aa: CASSQIRQGARGTDTQYF
cdr3_nt: TGTGCCAGCAGCCAAATAAGACAGGGGGCTAGGGGCACAGATACGCAGTATTTT
d_call: TRBD1
j_call: TRBJ2-3
clone_size: NA
v_call: TRBV7-9

cdr3_aa: CASSLEDSPHYGYTF
cdr3_nt: TGTGCCAGCAGCCTAGAGGACTCCCCTCACTATGGCTACACCTTC
d_call: NA
j_call: TRBJ1-2
clone_size: NA
v_call: TRBV7-9

cdr3_aa: CASSAARLAAHDTQYF
cdr3_nt: TGTGCCAGCAGCGCAGCGCGCCTAGCGGCCCATGATACGCAGTATTTT
d_call: NA
j_call: TRBJ2-3
clone_size: NA
v_call: TRBV21-1

cdr3_aa: CASSKGQGYQPQHF
cdr3_nt: TGTGCCAGCAGCAAGGGACAGGGGTATCAGCCCCAGCATTTT
d_call: NA
j_call: TRBJ1-5
clone_size: NA
v_call: TRBV21-1

cdr3_aa: CASSEDWGRGLYF
cdr3_nt: TGTGCCAGCAGTGAAGACTGGGGCAGGGGCCTGTATTTT
d_call: NA
j_call: TRBJ2-3
clone_size: NA
v_call: TRBV2

cdr3_aa: CASSFQQSNEKLFF
cdr3_nt: TGTGCCAGCAGCTTCCAACAGTCTAATGAAAAACTGTTTTTT
d_call: NA
j_call: TRBJ1-4
clone_size: NA
v_call: TRBV7-9

cdr3_aa: CASSIRGLAGRRGEGEQFF
cdr3_nt: TGTGCCAGTAGTATTAGAGGGCTAGCGGGCCGGCGGGGTGAGGGTGAGCAGTTCTTC
d_call: TRBD2
j_call: TRBJ2-1
clone_size: NA
v_call: TRBV19

cdr3_aa: CASSPLTEEKLFF
cdr3_nt: TGTGCCAGTAGCCCTTTAACTGAGGAAAAACTGTTTTTT
d_call: NA
j_call: TRBJ1-4
clone_size: NA
v_call: TRBV28

cdr3_aa: CASSFDIQGYEQYF
cdr3_nt: TGTGCCAGCAGTTTTGACATCCAGGGCTACGAGCAGTACTTC
d_call: NA
j_call: TRBJ2-7
clone_size: NA
v_call: TRBV28

cdr3_aa: CASSMTSGRGLEQFF
cdr3_nt: TGTGCCAGCTCAATGACTAGCGGGAGGGGTCTTGAGCAGTTCTTC
d_call: TRBD2
j_call: TRBJ2-1
clone_size: NA
v_call: TRBV18

cdr3_aa: CASNGQGSTDTQYF
cdr3_nt: TGTGCCAGCAACGGACAGGGGAGCACAGATACGCAGTATTTT
d_call: TRBD1
j_call: TRBJ2-3
clone_size: NA
v_call: TRBV6-5

cdr3_aa: CAWSREGTDTQYF
cdr3_nt: TGTGCCTGGAGTAGGGAGGGCACAGATACGCAGTATTTT
d_call: NA
j_call: TRBJ2-3
clone_size: NA
v_call: TRBV30

cdr3_aa: CASSSRTVASNEKLFF
cdr3_nt: TGTGCCAGCAGCAGCAGGACAGTAGCGTCTAATGAAAAACTGTTTTTT
d_call: NA
j_call: TRBJ1-4
clone_size: NA
v_call: TRBV7-9

cdr3_aa: CATWQAGGPINEQFF
cdr3_nt: TGTGCCACCTGGCAGGCGGGGGGGCCCATAAATGAGCAGTTCTTC
d_call: TRBD2
j_call: TRBJ2-1
clone_size: NA
v_call: TRBV15

cdr3_aa: CASSLSPRDSLRNEQFF
cdr3_nt: TGTGCCAGCAGTCTCTCCCCGCGGGACAGCCTGCGGAATGAGCAGTTCTTC
d_call: NA
j_call: TRBJ2-1
clone_size: once
v_call: TRBV28